Each of the 20 T cell receptor beta chains below was sequenced from the same sample in a study of beta chain features in type 1 diabetes. General study findings and limits: Within each of all four CD4+ subsets, Type 1 diabetes patients had TCRB CDR3s that were moderately but significantly shorter.

Their antigens are not known. Expressed TCRB transcripts got sequenced, as all isolated RNA was reverse transcribed. Some clones are missing from TCRdb's copy, which holds only in-frame ones; the method was immunoSEQ multiplex PCR. The repertoire holds some 370,000 clones, around 10% seen once, with roughly 0.54% in the top ten. Sequencing used central memory CD4+ T cells from blood. The receptors come from a man aged 25 to 40 with type 1 diabetes.

This clone was observed a few times. J is TRBJ1-3 and V is TRBV5-8; D is ambiguous. This CDR3 has 15 amino acids. Germline V gene sequence: CDR1 SGHTS, CDR2 YDEGEE. Trimming took off 0 bases at V and 4 bases at J, with 11 bases between the two ends. The CDR3 region is CASSLGANAGNTIYF. Here the CDR3 DNA reads TGTGCCAGCAGCTTGGGGGCCAACGCGGGAAACACCATATATTTT.

This chain uses TRBV28 with TRBJ1-2; 8 bases match TRBD1. The CDR3 sequence is 16 residues long. After removal of 5 bases from V and 2 bases from J, the junction contained 10 bases not matched to a gene. CDR1 and CDR2 from the germline V gene are MDHEN and SYDVKM. CDR3 protein: CASSTSGTGENYGYTF. As DNA, the CDR3 is TGTGCCAGCAGTACTTCCGGGACAGGAGAGAACTATGGCTACACCTTC.

This clone came up a few times. The rearrangement joins TRBV5-4 to TRBJ1-2; TRBD1 agrees at 7 bases. The length of the CDR3 is 15 residues. J gave up 6 bases and V 6 bases, and 14 bases lay outside the gene matches. Germline CDR1 is SGHNT and CDR2 is YYREEE (reference sequence). As DNA, the CDR3 is TGTGCCAGCAACAAGGAGGGGGCGGGTAGCCATGGCTACACCTTC. Translating it yields CASNKEGAGSHGYTF. The full variable domain, its missing parts supplied by reference TRBV5-4 and TRBJ1-2, is ETGVTQSPTHLIKTRGQQVTLRCSSQSGHNTVSWYQQALGQGPQFIFQYYREEENGRGNFPPRFSGLQFPNYSSELNVNALELDDSALYLCASNKEGAGSHGYTFGSGTRLTVV.

This clone occurred many times. The rearrangement uses TRBV14 and TRBJ1-4; D gene uncertain. V lost 4 bases, J lost 7 bases, and 4 bases lay in between. CDR1 and CDR2 (germline): SGHDN, FVKESK. The CDR3 is 11 amino acids. This CDR3 is CASSRGEKLFF. DNA of the CDR3: TGTGCCAGCAGCCGGGGTGAAAAACTGTTTTTT.

This clone came up a few times. The V and J genes are TRBV4-2 and TRBJ2-6, with D uncertain. The V and J ends lost 5 bases and 0 bases respectively, with 14 bases between them. Looked up from germline, CDR1 is LGHNA and CDR2 is YNFKEQ. This CDR3 contains 17 residues. The CDR3 spells CASSLKSESSGANVLTF. The CDR3 coding sequence is TGTGCCAGCAGCTTGAAGTCCGAGTCCTCTGGGGCCAACGTCCTGACTTTC.

This clone was picked up a small number of times. This chain links TRBV7-3 with TRBJ2-1; 8 bases align to TRBD1. Trimming removed 6 bases from V and 3 bases from J; junction bases left unmatched: 7. Germline CDR1 and CDR2: SGHTA and FQGTGA. CDR3 length equals 15 residues. This chain's CDR3 is CASSTGTGHYNEQFF. The DNA of the CDR3 is TGTGCCAGCAGTACCGGGACAGGACACTACAATGAGCAGTTCTTC.

This clone was seen more than once but under ten times. V and J are TRBV10-3 and TRBJ1-2, with TRBD1 as a possible D gene (5 bases). Germline V gene data show CDR1 as ENHRY and CDR2 as SYGVKD. CDR3 length equals 14 residues. V was cut by 8 bases and J by 2 bases, with 15 bases left in between. In DNA, the CDR3 is TGTGCCATCCTTTCGGGGGGTGAGAACTATGGCTACACCTTC. Translating it yields CAILSGGENYGYTF.

This clone was counted many times. The chain is built from TRBV10-3 and TRBJ2-7, with 12 bases matching TRBD2. V was pared by 7 bases and J by 5 bases, with 3 bases of the junction left unmatched. CDR1 and CDR2 from the germline V gene are ENHRY and SYGVKD. The CDR3 contains 13 residues. CDR3 coding DNA: TGTGCCATCAATAGACTAGCGGGAGACGAGCAGTACTTC. Protein: CAINRLAGDEQYF.

This clone has only a few counts. The chain has TRBV28 and TRBJ1-1; TRBD1 agrees at 7 bases. The germline CDR1 and CDR2 sequences are MDHEN and SYDVKM. The CDR3 extends over 13 amino acids. V was clipped by 9 bases and J by 10 bases; unmatched bases: 14. As DNA, the CDR3 is TGTGCCAGTTTTTCCCGGACTCAGGGGGGAGCTTTCTTT. Amino acid sequence: CASFSRTQGGAFF.

This clone was seen repeatedly, ten times or more. The chain carries TRBV6-6 and TRBJ2-1, with D perhaps TRBD2 (6 bases). The CDR3 contains 15 residues. Germline values: CDR1 MNHNY, CDR2 SVGAGI (reference sequence). The V gene lost 4 bases and the J gene lost 7 bases, with 17 bases spanning the gap. DNA for the CDR3: TGTGCCAGCAGTTCACCGGGACGGAGGGAGAATGAGCAGTTCTTC. It specifies CASSSPGRRENEQFF.

The chain joins TRBV6-5 to TRBJ2-1; the match to TRBD1 covers 7 bases. The CDR3 contains 13 residues. Unmatched junction bases numbered 6, after V lost 4 bases and J lost 9 bases. Germline V gene sequence: CDR1 MNHEY, CDR2 SVGAGI. CDR3 nucleotides: TGTGCCAGCAGTTTCGGACAGGAGTTTGAGCAGTTCTTC. It specifies CASSFGQEFEQFF.

Regarding this clone: The junction departs from the called germline gene at one end, perhaps through a read error. The CDR3 sequence: CASSSTWTGEREPQHF. In DNA form, the CDR3 reads TGTGCCAGCAGTTCAACCTGGACAGGGGAGAGGGAGCCCCAGCATTTT. V is TRBV10-3 and J is TRBJ1-5; 9 bases agree with TRBD1. Looked up from germline, CDR1 is ENHRY and CDR2 is SYGVKD. The CDR3 is 16 residues long.

Concerning this clone itself: Different DNA sequences within this sample yield the same CDR3. J is TRBJ2-1 and V is TRBV20-1; D remains ambiguous. CDR3 size: 11 residues. V shed 0 bases and J shed 7 bases, with 4 bases lying between them. Germline V lookup: CDR1 DFQATT, CDR2 SNEGSKA (reference sequence). CDR3 residues: CSARDMNEQFF. CDR3 bases: TGCAGTGCTAGAGATATGAATGAGCAGTTCTTC.

The chain uses TRBV14 and TRBJ2-6; D assignment may be TRBD1 or TRBD2 (5 bases each). V lost 4 bases to trimming and J lost 1 base, with 14 bases between them. The germline gives CDR1 SGHDN, CDR2 FVKESK. The length of the CDR3 is 17 residues. The CDR3, as DNA: TGTGCCAGCAGCCTAATTGGGGGAAGTTCTGGGGCCAACGTCCTGACTTTC. Translating gives CASSLIGGSSGANVLTF.

This clone has a count of ten or more. This chain joins TRBV23-1 and TRBJ2-1, with D perhaps given as TRBD1 or TRBD2 (5 bases each). TRBV23-1 is flagged as an ORF with uncertain function. V was trimmed by 6 bases and J by 8 bases, leaving 11 bases between them. The CDR3 is 12 amino acids. Here the CDR3 reads CASRARGDEQFF. The CDR3 nucleotides are TGCGCCAGCAGGGCCAGAGGGGATGAGCAGTTCTTC.

This clone was recorded a few times. The V call is TRBV6-5, the J call TRBJ2-5, with 11 bases aligning to TRBD2. The germline V gene encodes CDR1 MNHEY and CDR2 SVGAGI. The CDR3 loop spans 14 amino acids. V dropped 6 bases and J dropped 5; count of bases not matched to a gene: 5. For the CDR3, the DNA is TGTGCCAGCAGACCCCGGACTAGCGGGGAGACCCAGTACTTC. Residues: CASRPRTSGETQYF.

A word on this clone: A far larger clone lies a single base away; this is likely a read error. The chain joins TRBV7-2 to TRBJ2-1, with D maybe TRBD2 (6 bases). V was clipped by 5 bases and J by 0 bases, with 11 bases between them. This CDR3 has 15 residues. Germline CDR1 is SGHTA and CDR2 is FQGNSA. The CDR3 is CASSLTGVSYNEQFF. The CDR3 DNA reads TGTGCCAGCAGCCTAACGGGGGTCTCCTACAATGAGCAGTTCTTC.

This clone was seen only a few times. The CDR3 bases are TGTGCCATCAGTGAGTCCGGGGGTTTCGGTGAAAAACTGTTTTTT. Its protein product is CAISESGGFGEKLFF. The chain joins TRBV10-3 to TRBJ1-4, with a possible D match to TRBD1 (5 bases). Germline V gene sequence: CDR1 ENHRY, CDR2 SYGVKD. The length of the CDR3 is 15 residues. V was cut by 0 bases and J by 7 bases, with 12 bases left in between.

The chain combines TRBV18 with TRBJ1-1; D not resolved. CDR1 KGHSH and CDR2 LQKENI come from the germline V gene. V was clipped by 8 bases and J by 7 bases, with 8 bases between them. The CDR3 totals 10 residues. This chain's CDR3 is CASRRNEAFF. The CDR3 nucleotides read TGTGCCAGCCGACGTAATGAAGCTTTCTTT. Full variable domain (missing parts from reference TRBV18 and TRBJ1-1): NAGVMQNPRHLVRRRGQEARLRCSPMKGHSHVYWYRQLPEEGLKFMVYLQKENIIDESGMPKERFSAEFPKEGPSILRIQQVVRGDSAAYFCASRRNEAFFGQGTRLTVV.

This clone was seen many times. This chain links TRBV6-1 with TRBJ2-7, with 8 bases lining up with TRBD1. The CDR3 sequence is 12 residues long. The germline V gene has CDR1 MNHNS and CDR2 SASEGT. CDR3 sequence (DNA): TGTGTGCTCAGGGGGCTAGGGGGAGAGCAGTACTTC. This codes for CVLRGLGGEQYF.